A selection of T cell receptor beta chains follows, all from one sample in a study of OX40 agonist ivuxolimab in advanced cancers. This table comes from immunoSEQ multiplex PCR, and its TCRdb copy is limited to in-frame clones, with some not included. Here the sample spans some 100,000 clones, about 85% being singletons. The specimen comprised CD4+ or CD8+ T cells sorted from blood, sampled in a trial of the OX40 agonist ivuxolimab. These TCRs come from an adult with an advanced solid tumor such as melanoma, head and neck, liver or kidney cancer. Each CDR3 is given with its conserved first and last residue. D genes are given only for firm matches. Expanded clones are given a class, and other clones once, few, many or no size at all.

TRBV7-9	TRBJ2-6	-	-	TGTGCCAGCCTCCGGGACGCGAGCTACTCTGGGGCCAACGTCCTGACTTTC	CASLRDASYSGANVLTF
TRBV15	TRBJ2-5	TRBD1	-	TGTGCCACCAGCAGGGATCAGGGGGCTTTTGAGACCCAGTACTTC	CATSRDQGAFETQYF
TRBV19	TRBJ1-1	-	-	TGTGCCAGTAGTACCTGGACAGTGAACACTGAAGCTTTCTTT	CASSTWTVNTEAFF
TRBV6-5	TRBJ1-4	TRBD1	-	TGTGCCAGCAGCCTAGGACAGGGAAGCGAAAAACTGTTTTTT	CASSLGQGSEKLFF
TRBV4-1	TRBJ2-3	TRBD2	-	TGCGCCAGCAGCCAATCGAGACTAGCGGGGGGAAATACGCAGTATTTT	CASSQSRLAGGNTQYF
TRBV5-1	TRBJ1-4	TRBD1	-	TGCGCCAGCAGCACCTGGCAGGGACAGGGTTATGAAAAACTGTTTTTT	CASSTWQGQGYEKLFF
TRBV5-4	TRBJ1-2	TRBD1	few	TGTGCCAGCGCCACAGGGGGCCATGGCTACACCTTC	CASATGGHGYTF
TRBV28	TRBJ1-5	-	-	TGTGCCAGCAGTTTATTCGGCAATCAGCCCCAGCATTTT	CASSLFGNQPQHF
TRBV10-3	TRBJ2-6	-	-	TGTGCCATCAGTGAAGGCTTAGGGGGGAGTATTTCGTTAGTGGCCAACGTCCTGACTTTC	CAISEGLGGSISLVANVLTF
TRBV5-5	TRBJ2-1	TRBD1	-	TGTGCCAGCAGCTCGGGACAGGTTGATGAGCAGTTCTTC	CASSSGQVDEQFF
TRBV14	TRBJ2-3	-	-	TGTGCCAGCAGCCAAGATATGCGTGGCTTGCCTAGCACAGATACGCAGTATTTT	CASSQDMRGLPSTDTQYF
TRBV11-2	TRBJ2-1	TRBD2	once	TGTGCCAGCAGCTTAGTATTCGGGGGGGCGACCTACAATGAGCAGTTCTTC	CASSLVFGGATYNEQFF
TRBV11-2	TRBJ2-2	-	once	TGTGCCAGCAGCGTTACCGGGACAAGGAACACCGGGGAGCTGTTTTTT	CASSVTGTRNTGELFF
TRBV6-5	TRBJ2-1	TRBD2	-	TGTGCCAGCAAGCTAGCGGCTAACAATGAGCAGTTCTTC	CASKLAANNEQFF
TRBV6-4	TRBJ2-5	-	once	TGTGCCAGCAGTGTTACCCAGTACTTC	CASSVTQYF